This T cell receptor beta chain was identified during a study of blood T cell repertoires in COVID-19 (dated by TCRdb to 2020 to 2021). Regarding the research as a whole: Samples covering the acute and convalescent phases of COVID-19 were provided by collaborators in the United States, Italy and Spain. The material from the prospective study consisted of cDNA or gDNA derived from T cells, B-cell-depleted T cells, or PBMCs. The dataset comprised deeply sampled blood TCRbeta repertoires from subjects exposed to, actively infected with, or recovered from COVID-19. The repertoires were made available in a free public database intended to serve as a resource for research on the immune response to SARS-CoV-2. The samples were drawn from the first 160 participants of the ongoing ImmuneRACE study and from over a thousand subjects provided by 6 global collaborators. The sample metadata nearly always contained a de-identified subject ID, COVID-19 status, age in years and sex. HLA class I and class II types, where available, came from metadata supplied by the sample provider rather than from assay-based typing. The paper's findings and limits, for the study overall: The quantity of clinical and demographic metadata differed by source and by participant and was supplied without curation.

Cut back by 5 bases and 7 bases, the V and J ends lie 14 bases apart. From the cysteine up to the phenylalanine, the CDR3 has a length of 13 residues. Just CDR3 DNA is preserved here, 39 bases in frame from base 1. The germline V gene (reference sequence) provides CDR1 MNHEY and CDR2 SMNVEV. Collaborating institutions collected whole blood in K2EDTA tubes following their own protocols. For TCRbeta analysis, collaborator samples were shipped as frozen whole blood, as isolated PBMCs, or as DNA extracted from either sample type. Comment on this clone: Its antigen remains unidentified. No quality values exist for individual bases; no much larger clone is one base distant.

TCRbeta CDR3 regions were amplified from genomic DNA using the immunoSEQ Assay, a bias-controlled multiplex PCR. In the original analysis: The number of nucleated cells in each sample was estimated from the amplification of reference gene primers within the assay. To quantify the absolute abundance of each unique TCRbeta CDR3 rearrangement, sequence reads were collapsed and filtered. For each sample, productive Simpson clonality was calculated by taking the square root of Simpson's diversity index across productive rearrangements. The source is immuneACCESS, and TCRdb retained only in-frame sequences with V and J called. Part of the clones is not carried over; for the studies checked, unresolved V genes explain less than half of this, and the remainder is unexplained. V and J calls and clone size follow that table, whereas D and trimming were derived from the DNA. The sample table records tens of thousands of clones; approximately 83% of these occur just once. Around 3.2% of the sample belongs to the ten largest clones.

The TCR originated in an elderly man with acute or convalescent COVID-19. This sequence uses TRBV27 and TRBJ1-2; a tentative D match to TRBD1 spans 5 bases. The sequenced sample was peripheral blood. DNA sequence: TGTGCCAGCAGTCCCCCAGGGCCTGGTGGCTACACCTTC. Its product reads: CASSPPGPGGYTF.